Listed here are 30 T cell receptor beta chains from one sample, sequenced in a study of blood T cell repertoires in COVID-19. The assay was immunoSEQ multiplex PCR, and TCRdb's table has in-frame clones only and misses some. The sample consists of over 75,000 clones, about three quarters of them appearing once. The sequencing sample was made of peripheral blood. Receptors were obtained from a man in his fifties or sixties who had recovered from COVID-19.

In its sample, this clone was seen a few times. The V call is TRBV29-1, the J call TRBJ1-2, with D possibly TRBD1 on 6 matching bases. V lost 6 bases and J 5 bases, leaving 13 bases between the germline ends. The CDR3 consists of 12 residues. Germline lookup yields CDR1 SQVTM and CDR2 ANQGSEA. This CDR3 reads CSVRDTPYGYTF. The CDR3 DNA reads as TGCAGCGTAAGGGACACTCCTTATGGCTACACCTTC.

The J gene is TRBJ2-1, the V gene TRBV11-2, with 12 bases that match TRBD2. The CDR3 runs to 16 residues. V was clipped by 2 bases and J by 13 bases; unmatched bases: 12. The germline CDR1 and CDR2 sequences are SGHAT and FQNNGV. The CDR3: CASSLQGSSGGGTQFF. The DNA of the CDR3 is TGTGCCAGCAGCTTACAAGGGTCTAGCGGGGGGGGAACACAGTTCTTC.

The chain is built from TRBV6-5 and TRBJ1-5; a weak D match, TRBD1 (6 bases). The CDR3 consists of 16 residues. V was cut by 4 bases and J by 0 bases, with 13 bases left in between. Germline-derived CDR1 and CDR2 are MNHEY and SVGAGI. Here the CDR3 reads CASSSGTYYSNQPQHF. CDR3 DNA: TGTGCCAGCAGTTCCGGGACATATTATAGCAATCAGCCCCAGCATTTT.

The chain carries TRBV28 and TRBJ1-5; TRBD1 aligns across 8 bases. The CDR3 spans 16 residues. The J segment lost 5 bases and the V segment lost 2 bases, leaving 8 bases of the junction unmatched. Germline-derived CDR1 and CDR2 are MDHEN and SYDVKM. The DNA for the CDR3 is TGTGCCAGCAGTTTAAATGCGCAGGGGGCCTATCAGCCCCAGCATTTT. Translation gives CASSLNAQGAYQPQHF.

The rearrangement links TRBV27 to TRBJ1-1, with D perhaps TRBD1 (5 bases). CDR1 MNHEY and CDR2 SMNVEV come from the germline V gene (reference sequence). V was pared by 1 base and J by 0 bases, with 12 bases between. The CDR3 is 16 amino acids. CDR3 DNA sequence: TGTGCCAGCAGTTTATTCGGAGGGGTTATGAACACTGAAGCTTTCTTT. This gives the protein CASSLFGGVMNTEAFF.

CDR3 region: CATGGEGRGGYTF. CDR3 sequence (DNA): TGTGCCACCGGGGGGGAGGGAAGAGGAGGCTACACCTTC. J is TRBJ1-2 and V is TRBV10-3; TRBD1 might be the D (5 bases). V was pared by 10 bases and J by 8 bases, with 20 bases between. Germline V gives CDR1 ENHRY, CDR2 SYGVKD. The CDR3 loop spans 13 amino acids.

This sequence joins TRBV5-6 and TRBJ2-7; D is uncertain. The CDR3 extends over 16 amino acids. V was shortened by 4 bases and J by 0 bases, with 17 bases between the two germline ends. Germline values: CDR1 SGHDT, CDR2 YYEEEE. In DNA, the CDR3 is TGTGCCAGCAGCCCGGTCCGGCAGGCGATCTCCTACGAGCAGTACTTC. This sequence encodes CASSPVRQAISYEQYF.

The V gene is TRBV29-1, the J gene TRBJ1-2; weak D call: TRBD1 (6 bases). Trimming removed 7 bases from V and 10 bases from J, with 19 bases in between. Looked up from germline, CDR1 is SQVTM and CDR2 is ANQGSEA. The CDR3 is made up of 12 amino acids. CDR3 in DNA: TGCAGCGCGGGAAGGGGGTCAAGTGACTACACCTTC. Its translation: CSAGRGSSDYTF.

V is TRBV20-1 and J is TRBJ1-1; 7 bases are a match to TRBD1. Trimming took 5 bases from V and 11 from J; bases not matched to a gene: 5. Germline V gene data show CDR1 as DFQATT and CDR2 as SNEGSKA (reference sequence). The CDR3 spans 10 residues. The DNA of the CDR3 is TGCAGTGCTTACACAGGGGTGGCTTTCTTT. Protein sequence: CSAYTGVAFF.

The CDR3 region has the DNA TGTGCCAGCAGCGAAGGGGCCCGGCAGAGGAACACTGAAGCTTTCTTT. Translated, it gives CASSEGARQRNTEAFF. The chain has TRBV7-3 and TRBJ1-1, with D perhaps TRBD1 (5 bases). This CDR3 is built from 16 residues. In germline, CDR1 is SGHTA, CDR2 FQGTGA. V was cut by 5 bases and J by 1 base, with 17 bases left in between.

This sequence joins TRBV21-1 and TRBJ1-5; the table calls TRBD1, which could not be checked here. TRBV21-1 constitutes a pseudogene. CDR3 length: 18 amino acids. CDR3 amino acids: CASSQGTEMGRGNQPQHF. CDR3 coding DNA: TGTGCCAGCAGTCAAGGGACAGAGATGGGACGAGGCAATCAGCCCCAGCATTTT.

The genes are TRBV2 and TRBJ2-3; 8 positions agree with TRBD2. CDR3 length: 15 residues. Germline loops: CDR1 SNHLY, CDR2 FYNNEI. The V and J ends lost 1 base and 6 bases, in that order; junction bases with no gene match: 6. This CDR3 is CASSEGGGPSDTQYF. The CDR3 nucleotides read TGTGCCAGCAGTGAAGGCGGGGGGCCGAGTGATACGCAGTATTTT. Based on the CDR3 plus reference TRBV2 and TRBJ2-3, the full variable domain is EPEVTQTPSHQVTQMGQEVILRCVPISNHLYFYWYRQILGQKVEFLVSFYNNEISEKSEIFDDQFSVERPDGSNFTLKIRSTKLEDSAMYFCASSEGGGPSDTQYFGPGTRLTVL.

This clone was observed once. The V call is TRBV23-1, the J call TRBJ1-2, with D perhaps TRBD1 (6 bases). TRBV23-1 is placed among ORFs of uncertain function. This CDR3 contains 15 residues. With 1 base removed from V and 2 bases from J, the gap between germline ends came to 11 bases. CDR3 sequence (DNA): TGCGCCAGCAGTCAATTGGGACATCCAAACTATGGCTACACCTTC. It yields the protein CASSQLGHPNYGYTF.

This clone was counted between two and nine times. This chain uses TRBV6-5 with TRBJ1-1, with TRBD1 matching 8 bases. This CDR3 contains 14 residues. Germline V CDR1 and CDR2: MNHEY, SVGAGI. Losses at the gene ends were 7 bases for V and 10 bases for J; bases not matched to a gene: 14. CDR3 in amino acids: CASKGLDRELRAFF. CDR3 nucleotide sequence: TGTGCCAGCAAGGGCCTGGACAGGGAACTTCGAGCTTTCTTT.

The chain is built from TRBV19 and TRBJ1-4; 7 bases align to TRBD1. CDR3 size: 14 residues. Germline CDR1 and CDR2: LNHDA and SQIVND (reference sequence). After removal of 5 bases from V and 5 bases from J, the junction contained 5 bases not matched to a gene. The CDR3 region is CASSSGTENEKLFF. The CDR3 DNA reads TGTGCCAGTAGTTCCGGGACAGAGAATGAAAAACTGTTTTTT. Full variable domain (missing parts from reference TRBV19 and TRBJ1-4): DGGITQSPKYLFRKEGQNVTLSCEQNLNHDAMYWYRQDPGQGLRLIYYSQIVNDFQKGDIAEGYSVSREKKESFPLTVTSAQKNPTAFYLCASSSGTENEKLFFGSGTQLSVL.

The chain uses TRBV19 and TRBJ1-5, with a weak D call TRBD1 (5 bases). The germline gives CDR1 LNHDA, CDR2 SQIVND (reference sequence). The CDR3 is 14 amino acids. Trimming stripped 3 bases from V and 5 bases from J, with 11 bases between. The CDR3 DNA follows: TGTGCCAGTAGTATTAGGAGGGACGATCAGCCCCAGCATTTT. As protein: CASSIRRDDQPQHF.

The V gene is TRBV7-3, the J gene TRBJ2-5; 11 bases align to TRBD2. Germline assignment: CDR1 SGHTA and CDR2 FQGTGA. V trimming: 1 base; J trimming: 4 bases; junction bases outside the gene matches: 2. The CDR3 contains 15 residues. CDR3 sequence (DNA): TGTGCCAGCAGCTTAATAGCGGGGGGGCGAGAGACCCAGTACTTC. Amino acids: CASSLIAGGRETQYF.

There are a few counts of this clone. The V and J genes are TRBV15 and TRBJ2-1; TRBD2 agrees at 8 bases. Germline values: CDR1 LNHNV, CDR2 YYDKDF (reference sequence). Unmatched junction bases numbered 6, after V lost 0 bases and J lost 2 bases. The CDR3 is 17 residues long. As DNA, the CDR3 is TGTGCCACCAGCAGAGATCTCGCGGGGGGAACCTACAATGAGCAGTTCTTC. Its protein is CATSRDLAGGTYNEQFF.

V and J are TRBV28 and TRBJ2-7; 11 bases are a match to TRBD2. The CDR3 has 16 amino acids. Germline values: CDR1 MDHEN, CDR2 SYDVKM. Trimming took 5 bases from V and 5 from J; bases not matched to a gene: 11. CDR3 nucleotide sequence: TGTGCCAGCAGTACCTATAGGGGACTAGCGGAGAACGAGCAGTACTTC. Its protein is CASSTYRGLAENEQYF.

In nucleotides, the CDR3 is TGTGCCAGCAGCCAAGACGGAGGGACAGGGGGAACTGAAGCTTTCTTT. Translated, it gives CASSQDGGTGGTEAFF. J is TRBJ1-1 and V is TRBV3-1 (or the pseudogene TRBV3-2), with TRBD1 matching over 11 bases. V was pared by 0 bases and J by 5 bases, with 5 bases of the junction left unmatched. This CDR3 is 16 amino acids long. From germline, CDR1 is LGHDT and CDR2 YNNKEL (reference sequence).

V is TRBV5-1 and J is TRBJ2-7, with 7 bases identical to TRBD1. V gave up 3 bases and J gave up 0 bases; unmatched junction bases: 3. The V gene's germline CDR1 is SGHRS and CDR2 YFSETQ. The CDR3 loop spans 14 amino acids. The DNA of the CDR3 is TGCGCCAGCAGCTCGACAGGGTCCTCCTACGAGCAGTACTTC. Residues: CASSSTGSSYEQYF.

The V call is TRBV4-2, the J call TRBJ2-3; 12 bases are a match to TRBD2. The germline CDR1 and CDR2 sequences are LGHNA and YNFKEQ. With V trimmed by 4 bases and J by 4 bases, 6 bases remained unmatched. CDR3 length equals 16 residues. This chain's CDR3 is CASSPRLAGDADTQYF. The CDR3, as DNA: TGTGCCAGCAGCCCTCGACTAGCGGGAGACGCAGATACGCAGTATTTT.

V is TRBV5-1 and J is TRBJ2-2; the D gene is possibly TRBD2 (5 bases). The germline gives CDR1 SGHRS, CDR2 YFSETQ. Trimming removed 4 bases from V and 3 bases from J, with 13 bases in between. The CDR3 totals 15 residues. CDR3 sequence reads: CASSRPKGDTGELFF. CDR3 nucleotides: TGCGCCAGCAGCCGACCGAAGGGAGACACCGGGGAGCTGTTTTTT.

V is TRBV6-5 and J is TRBJ1-1, with D perhaps TRBD1 (6 bases). Trimming cost V 4 bases and J 4 bases, with 13 bases left between them. This CDR3 has 14 amino acids. Germline lookup yields CDR1 MNHEY and CDR2 SVGAGI. CDR3 in DNA: TGTGCCAGCAGTTCTCAGGACAGTCGCACTGAAGCTTTCTTT. It codes for CASSSQDSRTEAFF.

The chain is built from TRBV7-9 and TRBJ2-5; D may be TRBD2 (5 bases). Per germline, CDR1 SEHNR and CDR2 FQNEAQ (reference sequence). Trimming took off 2 bases at V and 1 base at J, with 8 bases between the two ends. This CDR3 contains 14 residues. CDR3 bases: TGTGCCAGCAGCTTAACCGGGGTCCAAGAGACCCAGTACTTC. As protein: CASSLTGVQETQYF.

This chain uses TRBV4-3 with TRBJ1-1, with 10 bases fitting TRBD1. This CDR3 has 14 residues. V lost 4 bases and J lost 6; bases outside the gene matches: 5. The germline V gene has CDR1 LGHNA and CDR2 YSLEER. The chain's CDR3 is CASSLRGTGAEAFF. The DNA for the CDR3 is TGCGCCAGCAGCCTTAGAGGGACAGGGGCTGAAGCTTTCTTT.

The rearrangement links TRBV27 to TRBJ1-1; D not certain. This CDR3 is 16 amino acids long. CDR1 is MNHEY, CDR2 SMNVEV, per germline (reference sequence). Trimming cost V 6 bases and J 2 bases, with 19 bases left between them. CDR3 coding DNA: TGTGCCAGCAGACTAAAACCCTCGGGTTACAACACTGAAGCTTTCTTT. Its translation is CASRLKPSGYNTEAFF.

This CDR3 is CASSSRTPPYEQYF. The CDR3 nucleotides read TGCGCCAGCAGCAGCCGGACTCCCCCCTACGAGCAGTACTTC. The chain employs TRBV4-3 and TRBJ2-7; weak D call: TRBD2 (5 bases). Trimming cost V 5 bases and J 2 bases, with 13 bases left between them. This CDR3 spans 14 amino acids. Germline lookup yields CDR1 LGHNA and CDR2 YSLEER.

The chain is built from TRBV30 and TRBJ1-6; D remains ambiguous. In germline, CDR1 is GTSNPN, CDR2 SVGIG (reference sequence). Trimming left V 0 bases short and J 10 bases short, with 10 bases between. The CDR3 sequence is 13 residues long. As DNA, the CDR3 is TGTGCCTGGAGTGTTCGGGGTGGATCACCCCTCCACTTT. Protein sequence: CAWSVRGGSPLHF.

The chain carries TRBV6-5 and TRBJ2-1; 11 positions agree with TRBD2. The CDR3 length is 15 residues. The trim removed 4 bases at V and 9 bases at J, leaving 8 bases unmatched. Germline values: CDR1 MNHEY, CDR2 SVGAGI. The CDR3 DNA follows: TGTGCCAGCAGTTCTTATAGCGGGGGGGCCGGTGAGCAGTTCTTC. This encodes CASSSYSGGAGEQFF.